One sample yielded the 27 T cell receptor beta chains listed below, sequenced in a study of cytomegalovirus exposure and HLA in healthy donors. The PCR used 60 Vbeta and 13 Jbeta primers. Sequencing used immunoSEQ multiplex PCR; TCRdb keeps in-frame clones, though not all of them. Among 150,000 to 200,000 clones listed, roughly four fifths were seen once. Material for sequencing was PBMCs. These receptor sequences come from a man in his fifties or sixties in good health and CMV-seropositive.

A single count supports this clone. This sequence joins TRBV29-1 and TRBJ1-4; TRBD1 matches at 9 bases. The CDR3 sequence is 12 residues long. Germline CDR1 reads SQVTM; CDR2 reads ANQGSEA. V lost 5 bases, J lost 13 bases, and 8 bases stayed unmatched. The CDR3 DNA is TGCAGCGTTCCCGGGACAGGGATGGGACTGTTTTTT. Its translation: CSVPGTGMGLFF.

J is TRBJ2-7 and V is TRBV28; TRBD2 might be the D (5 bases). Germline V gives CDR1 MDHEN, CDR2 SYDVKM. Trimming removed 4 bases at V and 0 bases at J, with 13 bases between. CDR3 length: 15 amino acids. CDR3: CASSYFAGNSYEQYF. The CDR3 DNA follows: TGTGCCAGCAGTTACTTTGCGGGTAACTCCTACGAGCAGTACTTC.

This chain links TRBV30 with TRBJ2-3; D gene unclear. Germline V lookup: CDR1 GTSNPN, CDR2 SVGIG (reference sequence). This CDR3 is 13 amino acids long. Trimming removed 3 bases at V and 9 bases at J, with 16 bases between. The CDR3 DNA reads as TGTGCCTGGAGGGTCGCCGGAGCTCACACGCAGTATTTT. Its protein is CAWRVAGAHTQYF.

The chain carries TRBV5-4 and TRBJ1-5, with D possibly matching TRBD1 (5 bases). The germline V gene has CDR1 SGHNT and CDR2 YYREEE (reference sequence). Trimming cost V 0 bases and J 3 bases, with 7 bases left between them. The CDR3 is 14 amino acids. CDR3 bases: TGTGCCAGCAGCTTGGAGGGGAACAATCAGCCCCAGCATTTT. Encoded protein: CASSLEGNNQPQHF. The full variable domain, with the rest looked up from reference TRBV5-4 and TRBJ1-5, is ETGVTQSPTHLIKTRGQQVTLRCSSQSGHNTVSWYQQALGQGPQFIFQYYREEENGRGNFPPRFSGLQFPNYSSELNVNALELDDSALYLCASSLEGNNQPQHFGDGTRLSIL.

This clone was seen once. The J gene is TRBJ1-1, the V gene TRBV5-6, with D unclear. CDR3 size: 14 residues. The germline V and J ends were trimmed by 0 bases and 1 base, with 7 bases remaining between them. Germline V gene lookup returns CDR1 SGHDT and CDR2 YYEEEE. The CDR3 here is CASSLAPGNTEAFF. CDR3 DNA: TGTGCCAGCAGCTTGGCCCCAGGGAACACTGAAGCTTTCTTT.

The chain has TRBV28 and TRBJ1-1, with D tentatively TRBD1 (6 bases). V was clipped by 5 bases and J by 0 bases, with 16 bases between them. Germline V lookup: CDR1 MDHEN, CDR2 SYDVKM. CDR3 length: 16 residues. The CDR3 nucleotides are TGTGCCAGCAGTCTCACGACAGGACCTGTGAACACTGAAGCTTTCTTT. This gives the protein CASSLTTGPVNTEAFF.

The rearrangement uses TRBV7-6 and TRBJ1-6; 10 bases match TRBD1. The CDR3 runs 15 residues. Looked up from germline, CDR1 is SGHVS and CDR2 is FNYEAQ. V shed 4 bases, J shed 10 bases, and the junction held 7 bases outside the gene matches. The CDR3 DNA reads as TGTGCCAGCAGCTCTAAGAGGGACAGGGGCTCACCCCTCCACTTT. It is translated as CASSSKRDRGSPLHF.

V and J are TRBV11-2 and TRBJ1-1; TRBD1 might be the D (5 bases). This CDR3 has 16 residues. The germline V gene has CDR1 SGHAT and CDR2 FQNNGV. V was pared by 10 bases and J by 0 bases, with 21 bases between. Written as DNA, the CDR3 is TGTGCCATCGGACCCCATAAGACAGCCGTGAACACTGAAGCTTTCTTT. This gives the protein CAIGPHKTAVNTEAFF.

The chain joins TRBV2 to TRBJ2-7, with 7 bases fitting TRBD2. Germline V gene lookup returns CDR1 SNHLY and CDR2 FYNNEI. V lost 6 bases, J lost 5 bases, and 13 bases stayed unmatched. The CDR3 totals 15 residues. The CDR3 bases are TGTGCCAGCAGGCGTCTCCTGGGAGGGCCGGACGAGCAGTACTTC. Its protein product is CASRRLLGGPDEQYF. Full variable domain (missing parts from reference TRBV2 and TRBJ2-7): EPEVTQTPSHQVTQMGQEVILRCVPISNHLYFYWYRQILGQKVEFLVSFYNNEISEKSEIFDDQFSVERPDGSNFTLKIRSTKLEDSAMYFCASRRLLGGPDEQYFGPGTRLTVT.

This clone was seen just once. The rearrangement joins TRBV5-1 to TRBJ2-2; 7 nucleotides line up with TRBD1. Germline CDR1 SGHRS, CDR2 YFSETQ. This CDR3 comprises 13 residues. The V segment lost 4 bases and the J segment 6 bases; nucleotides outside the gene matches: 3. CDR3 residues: CASSQQGPGELFF. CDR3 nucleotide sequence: TGCGCCAGCAGCCAACAGGGGCCCGGGGAGCTGTTTTTT.

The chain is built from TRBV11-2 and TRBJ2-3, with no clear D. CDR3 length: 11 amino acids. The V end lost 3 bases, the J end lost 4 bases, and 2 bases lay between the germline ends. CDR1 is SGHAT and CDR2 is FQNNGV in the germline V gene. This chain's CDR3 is CASSFADTQYF. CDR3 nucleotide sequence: TGTGCCAGCAGCTTCGCAGATACGCAGTATTTT.

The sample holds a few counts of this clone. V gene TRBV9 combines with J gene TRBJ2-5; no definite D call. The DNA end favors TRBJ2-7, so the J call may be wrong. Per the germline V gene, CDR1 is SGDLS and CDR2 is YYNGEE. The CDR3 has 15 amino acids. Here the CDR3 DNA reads TGTGCCAGCAGCGTAGATCAGGCCAGCTCCTACGAGCAGTACTTC. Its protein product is CASSVDQASSYEQYF.

The CDR3 DNA is TGTGCCATCGCACTCCGGGAGTCGGTCCCCCACACCGGGGAGCTGTTTTTT. It translates to CAIALRESVPHTGELFF. V usage is TRBV7-2 and J usage is TRBJ2-2; D might be TRBD2 (6 bases). The V gene lost 10 bases and the J gene lost 3 bases, with 24 bases spanning the gap. The CDR3 runs to 17 residues. Germline CDR1 reads SGHTA; CDR2 reads FQGNSA.

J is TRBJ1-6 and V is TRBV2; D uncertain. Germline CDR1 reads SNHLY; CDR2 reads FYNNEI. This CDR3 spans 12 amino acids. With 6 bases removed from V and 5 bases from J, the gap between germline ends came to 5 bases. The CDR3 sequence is CASRFDNSPLHF. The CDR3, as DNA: TGTGCCAGCAGGTTCGATAATTCACCCCTCCACTTT.

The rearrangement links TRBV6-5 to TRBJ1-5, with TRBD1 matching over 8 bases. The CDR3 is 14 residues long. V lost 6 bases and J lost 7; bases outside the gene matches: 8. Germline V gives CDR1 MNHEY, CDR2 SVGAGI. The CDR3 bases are TGTGCCAGCAGACGGACAGGGTTGGACCAGCCCCAGCATTTT. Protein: CASRRTGLDQPQHF.

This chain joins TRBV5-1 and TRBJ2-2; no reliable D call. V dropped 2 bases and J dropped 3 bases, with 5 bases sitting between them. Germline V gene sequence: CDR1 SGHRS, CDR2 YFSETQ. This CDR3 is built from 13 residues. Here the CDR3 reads CASSFSDTGELFF. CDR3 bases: TGCGCCAGCAGCTTTTCGGACACCGGGGAGCTGTTTTTT.

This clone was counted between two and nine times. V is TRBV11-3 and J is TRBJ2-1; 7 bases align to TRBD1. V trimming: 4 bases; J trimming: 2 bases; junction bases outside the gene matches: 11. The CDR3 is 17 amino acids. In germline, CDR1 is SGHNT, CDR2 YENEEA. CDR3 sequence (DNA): TGTGCCAGCAGCTCAACTTTTTTAGGGACAGCCTACAATGAGCAGTTCTTC. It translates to CASSSTFLGTAYNEQFF.

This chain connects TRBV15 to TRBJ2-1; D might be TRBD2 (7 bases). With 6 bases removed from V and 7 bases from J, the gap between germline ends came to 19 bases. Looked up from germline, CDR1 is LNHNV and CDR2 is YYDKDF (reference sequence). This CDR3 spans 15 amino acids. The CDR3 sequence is CATRRRGGWENEQFF. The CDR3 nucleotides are TGTGCCACCAGACGCCGCGGGGGCTGGGAGAATGAGCAGTTCTTC.

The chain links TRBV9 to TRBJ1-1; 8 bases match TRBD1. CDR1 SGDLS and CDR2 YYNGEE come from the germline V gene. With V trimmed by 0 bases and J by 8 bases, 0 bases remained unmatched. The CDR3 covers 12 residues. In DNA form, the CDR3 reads TGTGCCAGCAGCGTAGGGACAGGGGAAGCTTTCTTT. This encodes CASSVGTGEAFF.

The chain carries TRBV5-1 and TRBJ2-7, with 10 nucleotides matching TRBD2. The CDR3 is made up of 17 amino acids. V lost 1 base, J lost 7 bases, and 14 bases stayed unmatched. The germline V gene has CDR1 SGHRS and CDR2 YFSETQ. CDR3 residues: CASSLRLSSSGSREQYF. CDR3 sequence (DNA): TGCGCCAGCAGCTTGAGGTTATCGTCTAGCGGGAGTCGTGAGCAGTACTTC.

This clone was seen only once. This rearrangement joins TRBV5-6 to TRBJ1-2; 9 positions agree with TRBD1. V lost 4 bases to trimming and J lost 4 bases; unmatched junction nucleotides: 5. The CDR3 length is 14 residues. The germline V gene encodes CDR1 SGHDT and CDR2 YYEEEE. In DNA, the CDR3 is TGTGCCAGCAGCCGGACAGGGGACGGCTATGGCTACACCTTC. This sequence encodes CASSRTGDGYGYTF. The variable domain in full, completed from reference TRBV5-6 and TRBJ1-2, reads DAGVTQSPTHLIKTRGQQVTLRCSPKSGHDTVSWYQQALGQGPQFIFQYYEEEERQRGNFPDRFSGHQFPNYSSELNVNALLLGDSALYLCASSRTGDGYGYTFGSGTRLTVV.

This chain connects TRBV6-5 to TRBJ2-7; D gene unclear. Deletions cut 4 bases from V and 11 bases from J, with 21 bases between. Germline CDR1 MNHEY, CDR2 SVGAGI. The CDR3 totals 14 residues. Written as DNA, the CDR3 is TGTGCCAGCAGTTCCGGCCTCATCTCAGGCCGAGAGTACTTC. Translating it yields CASSSGLISGREYF.

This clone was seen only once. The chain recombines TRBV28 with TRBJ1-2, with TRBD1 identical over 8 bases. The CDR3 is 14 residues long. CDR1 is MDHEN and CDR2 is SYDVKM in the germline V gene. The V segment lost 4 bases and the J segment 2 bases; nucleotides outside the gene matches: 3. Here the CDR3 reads CASSSWTGNYGYTF. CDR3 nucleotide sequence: TGTGCCAGCAGTTCTTGGACAGGGAACTATGGCTACACCTTC.

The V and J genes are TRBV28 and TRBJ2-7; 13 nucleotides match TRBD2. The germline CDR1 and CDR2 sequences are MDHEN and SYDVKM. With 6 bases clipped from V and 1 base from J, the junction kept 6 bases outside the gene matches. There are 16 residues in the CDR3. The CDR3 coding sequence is TGTGCCAGCAGAGCCGGGACTAGCGGGAAGTCCTACGAGCAGTACTTC. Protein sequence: CASRAGTSGKSYEQYF. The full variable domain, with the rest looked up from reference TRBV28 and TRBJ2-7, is DVKVTQSSRYLVKRTGEKVFLECVQDMDHENMFWYRQDPGLGLRLIYFSYDVKMKEKGDIPEGYSVSREKKERFSLILESASTNQTSMYLCASRAGTSGKSYEQYFGPGTRLTVT.

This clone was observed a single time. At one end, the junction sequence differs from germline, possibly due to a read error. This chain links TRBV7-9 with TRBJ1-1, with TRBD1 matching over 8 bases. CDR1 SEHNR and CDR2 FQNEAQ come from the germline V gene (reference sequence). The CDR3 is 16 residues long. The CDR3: CSSRGQGVKLGTEAFF. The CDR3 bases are TGTTCCAGCAGGGGGCAGGGGGTGAAGTTAGGCACTGAAGCTTTCTTT.

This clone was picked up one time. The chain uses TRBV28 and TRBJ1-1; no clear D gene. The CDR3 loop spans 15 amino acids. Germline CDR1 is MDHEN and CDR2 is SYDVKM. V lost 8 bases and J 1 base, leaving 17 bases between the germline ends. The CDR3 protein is CASPSPYRPNTEAFF. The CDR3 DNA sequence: TGTGCCAGCCCCTCCCCATACAGACCGAACACTGAAGCTTTCTTT. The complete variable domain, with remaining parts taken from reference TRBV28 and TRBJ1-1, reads DVKVTQSSRYLVKRTGEKVFLECVQDMDHENMFWYRQDPGLGLRLIYFSYDVKMKEKGDIPEGYSVSREKKERFSLILESASTNQTSMYLCASPSPYRPNTEAFFGQGTRLTVV.

Here the CDR3 DNA reads TGCGCCAGCAGCCGACCGGGCCAGGGGATCTACGAGCAGTACTTC. It codes for CASSRPGQGIYEQYF. The V and J genes are TRBV5-1 and TRBJ2-7; possible D gene TRBD1, 6 bases. The CDR3 is 15 residues long. Germline CDR1 is SGHRS and CDR2 is YFSETQ. Trimming took off 4 bases at V and 3 bases at J, with 17 bases between the two ends.